One sample yielded the 29 T cell receptor beta chains listed below, sequenced in a study of control samples from healthy donors and cancer patients. Libraries were prepared by immunoSEQ multiplex PCR; TCRdb keeps only in-frame clonotypes and omits some of them. The top ten clones hold about 2.6% of a sample with roughly 130,000 clones, about nine tenths of them seen once. The material sequenced was blood. These receptors were taken from a young man in good health.

This rearrangement joins TRBV5-6 to TRBJ1-4; 7 bases agree with TRBD1. The CDR3 spans 14 residues. Per the germline V gene, CDR1 is SGHDT and CDR2 is YYEEEE. The V and J ends lost 1 base and 7 bases, in that order; junction bases with no gene match: 4. CDR3 nucleotide sequence: TGTGCCAGCAGCTTGAAACAGGGGATTGAAAAACTGTTTTTT. It encodes CASSLKQGIEKLFF.

This chain uses TRBV3-1 (or the pseudogene TRBV3-2) with TRBJ1-6, with a tentative D call TRBD1 (5 bases). V was cut by 0 bases and J by 4 bases, with 7 bases left in between. Germline CDR1 is LGHDT and CDR2 is YNNKEL (reference sequence). The CDR3 has 15 residues. The DNA of the CDR3 is TGTGCCAGCAGCCAAGAGCCAGGGTATAATTCACCCCTCCACTTT. Protein: CASSQEPGYNSPLHF.

The V call is TRBV30, the J call TRBJ2-3; D gene uncertain. Trimming left V 4 bases short and J 6 bases short, with 17 bases between. From germline, CDR1 is GTSNPN and CDR2 SVGIG (reference sequence). The CDR3 covers 14 residues. The CDR3 protein is CAWTKGIMGDTQYF. The CDR3 DNA is TGTGCCTGGACAAAAGGGATTATGGGGGATACGCAGTATTTT.

V and J are TRBV30 and TRBJ1-2, with D perhaps matching TRBD1 (5 bases). The CDR3 sequence is 15 residues long. With 0 bases removed from V and 0 bases from J, the gap between germline ends came to 11 bases. Germline V gene lookup returns CDR1 GTSNPN and CDR2 SVGIG (reference sequence). As DNA, the CDR3 is TGTGCCTGGAGTGTCGCAGGGAACCCTAACTATGGCTACACCTTC. It translates to CAWSVAGNPNYGYTF.

This chain connects TRBV4-2 to TRBJ2-3; D is possibly TRBD1 (5 bases). Trimming took off 0 bases at V and 0 bases at J, with 10 bases between the two ends. From germline, CDR1 is LGHNA and CDR2 YNFKEQ. The CDR3 contains 16 residues. The CDR3 spells CASSQEGAPSTDTQYF. CDR3 sequence (DNA): TGTGCCAGCAGCCAAGAAGGGGCACCTAGCACAGATACGCAGTATTTT.

This clone was seen only a few times. V gene TRBV6-5 combines with J gene TRBJ2-1, with 10 bases aligning to TRBD1. Germline V gives CDR1 MNHEY, CDR2 SVGAGI. The CDR3 runs to 15 residues. Trimming at V came to 6 bases and at J to 5 bases, leaving 7 bases not matched to a gene. In nucleotides, the CDR3 is TGTGCCAGCAGAATCGGGACAGGGGTCAACAATGAGCAGTTCTTC. Protein sequence: CASRIGTGVNNEQFF.

V and J are TRBV3-1 (or the pseudogene TRBV3-2) and TRBJ2-2, with unresolved D. The germline CDR1 and CDR2 sequences are LGHDT and YNNKEL (reference sequence). CDR3 length equals 13 residues. V dropped 5 bases and J dropped 5 bases, with 9 bases sitting between them. DNA for the CDR3: TGTGCCAGCAGCTCCCTGGGGACCGGGGAGCTGTTTTTT. Protein: CASSSLGTGELFF.

The chain has TRBV7-9 and TRBJ2-1; 8 bases match TRBD1. Losses at the gene ends were 1 base for V and 10 bases for J; bases not matched to a gene: 6. Germline V CDR1 and CDR2: SEHNR, FQNEAQ (reference sequence). The CDR3 length is 14 residues. The CDR3 nucleotides read TGTGCCAGCAGCTTAGGGCAGGGGGCTCGAGAGCAGTTCTTC. It codes for CASSLGQGAREQFF.

This clone appeared a single time. This chain links TRBV7-8 with TRBJ2-5, with 9 nucleotides matching TRBD2. Trimming removed 5 bases from V and 2 bases from J; junction bases left unmatched: 9. CDR3 length: 16 residues. Germline assignment: CDR1 SGHVS and CDR2 FQNEAQ. CDR3 in DNA: TGTGCCAGCAGCCCTCGTATGGGACTAGCTCAAGAGACCCAGTACTTC. It translates to CASSPRMGLAQETQYF.

This chain uses TRBV28 with TRBJ2-1, with D perhaps TRBD2 (7 bases). Germline V gene data show CDR1 as MDHEN and CDR2 as SYDVKM. V gave up 7 bases and J gave up 5 bases, with 18 bases separating them. This CDR3 contains 15 residues. The CDR3 spells CASITGGASNNEQFF. The CDR3 DNA is TGTGCCAGCATAACTGGGGGGGCAAGTAACAATGAGCAGTTCTTC.

This clone appeared a single time. This chain uses TRBV28 with TRBJ2-7; 10 bases align to TRBD1. Germline loops: CDR1 MDHEN, CDR2 SYDVKM. The CDR3 is made up of 14 amino acids. With 6 bases clipped from V and 6 bases from J, the junction kept 8 bases outside the gene matches. The CDR3 loop is CASRRGQGPTEQYF. The CDR3 coding sequence is TGTGCCAGCAGACGGGGACAGGGGCCTACCGAGCAGTACTTC.

This clone showed up just once. V usage is TRBV5-5 and J usage is TRBJ1-1, with a weak D call TRBD1 (6 bases). Germline V gives CDR1 SGHKS, CDR2 YYEKEE (reference sequence). The CDR3 runs to 13 residues. Trimming removed 2 bases from V and 1 base from J, with 6 bases in between. CDR3 loop: CASSLQGNTEAFF. The CDR3 nucleotides read TGTGCCAGCAGCTTACAGGGGAACACTGAAGCTTTCTTT. Full variable domain (remainder filled in from reference TRBV5-5 and TRBJ1-1): DAGVTQSPTHLIKTRGQQVTLRCSPISGHKSVSWYQQVLGQGPQFIFQYYEKEERGRGNFPDRFSARQFPNYSSELNVNALLLGDSALYLCASSLQGNTEAFFGQGTRLTVV.

The count of this clone is one. The chain combines TRBV28 with TRBJ2-7; 8 nucleotides line up with TRBD2. This CDR3 is 15 amino acids long. V was clipped by 6 bases and J by 0 bases; unmatched bases: 7. Germline V gene data show CDR1 as MDHEN and CDR2 as SYDVKM. The CDR3 bases are TGTGCCAGCAGCCCCAGACTAGCGAGCTCCTACGAGCAGTACGTC. It encodes CASSPRLASSYEQYV.

The chain links TRBV20-1 to TRBJ2-7; D gene ambiguous. This CDR3 is 13 amino acids long. Trimming took 3 bases from V and 0 from J, leaving 9 bases between them. In germline, CDR1 is DFQATT, CDR2 SNEGSKA (reference sequence). This CDR3 reads CSASRSSSYEQYF. The DNA of the CDR3 is TGCAGTGCTAGTCGAAGCAGCTCCTACGAGCAGTACTTC.

The chain couples TRBV9 to TRBJ1-3; tentative D call: TRBD1 (5 bases). CDR1 is SGDLS and CDR2 is YYNGEE in the germline V gene. V lost 3 bases to trimming and J lost 8 bases, with 18 bases between them. The CDR3 totals 15 residues. This chain's CDR3 is CASSARPGRQDTIYF. CDR3 sequence (DNA): TGTGCCAGCAGCGCCCGCCCGGGGCGCCAGGACACCATATATTTT.

The chain is built from TRBV11-1 and TRBJ2-5; D remains unclear. This CDR3 spans 13 amino acids. Trimming pared 5 bases from V and 7 bases from J, leaving 14 bases between. CDR1 SGHAT and CDR2 FQDESV come from the germline V gene (reference sequence). This CDR3 reads CASSLDQQRTQYF. The CDR3 DNA reads TGTGCCAGCAGCCTTGATCAGCAAAGGACCCAGTACTTC.

This clone was detected only once. The chain uses TRBV19 and TRBJ1-6; tentatively, D is TRBD1 (5 bases). Germline values: CDR1 LNHDA, CDR2 SQIVND (reference sequence). Deletions cut 3 bases from V and 4 bases from J, with 10 bases between. CDR3 length: 15 amino acids. CDR3 sequence reads: CASSMDGAYNSPLHF. CDR3 nucleotide sequence: TGTGCCAGTAGTATGGACGGGGCTTATAATTCACCCCTCCACTTT.

This clone was detected a few times. The rearrangement links TRBV7-9 to TRBJ1-4; no firm D call. CDR1 is SEHNR, CDR2 FQNEAQ, per germline (reference sequence). Trimming stripped 5 bases from V and 4 bases from J, with 14 bases between. This CDR3 is 15 amino acids long. The CDR3 loop reads CASSPRAALNEKLFF. Here the CDR3 DNA reads TGTGCCAGCAGCCCCCGAGCAGCGCTTAATGAAAAACTGTTTTTT.

The J gene is TRBJ2-1, the V gene TRBV14, with D possibly matching TRBD2 (6 bases). Germline CDR1 reads SGHDN; CDR2 reads FVKESK. The CDR3 is 15 amino acids. V lost 1 base and J lost 4, with 11 bases in between. The CDR3 reads CASSQGSGAYNEQFF. The CDR3 nucleotides read TGTGCCAGCAGCCAAGGTAGCGGAGCTTACAATGAGCAGTTCTTC.

The V and J genes are TRBV18 and TRBJ1-5; D possibly corresponds to TRBD1 (5 bases). The CDR3 totals 15 residues. The germline V gene has CDR1 KGHSH and CDR2 LQKENI. The ends were cut back, 6 bases at V and 1 base at J, with 13 bases in the middle. CDR3 residues: CASSDRTLSNQPQHF. CDR3 nucleotide sequence: TGTGCCAGCTCTGATAGGACACTCAGCAATCAGCCCCAGCATTTT.

This clone has only one observation. The chain's CDR3 is CASSQDPQDYFFTDTQYF. CDR3 sequence (DNA): TGTGCCAGCAGCCAAGATCCCCAGGACTATTTCTTCACAGATACGCAGTATTTT. The rearrangement links TRBV3-1 (or the pseudogene TRBV3-2) to TRBJ2-3, with D perhaps matching TRBD2 (6 bases). The CDR3 has 18 amino acids. Trimming pared 0 bases from V and 2 bases from J, leaving 18 bases between. Germline V lookup: CDR1 LGHDT, CDR2 YNNKEL (reference sequence).

The rearrangement links TRBV10-1 to TRBJ2-2; D is unclear. The germline CDR1 and CDR2 sequences are WNHNN and SYGVQD (reference sequence). Trimming cost V 1 base and J 5 bases, with 8 bases left between them. This CDR3 is 14 amino acids long. The CDR3 sequence: CASSEFYGTGELFF. CDR3 nucleotide sequence: TGCGCCAGCAGTGAGTTTTACGGGACCGGGGAGCTGTTTTTT.

The chain employs TRBV11-2 and TRBJ1-2; weak D call: TRBD1 (6 bases). Per the germline V gene, CDR1 is SGHAT and CDR2 is FQNNGV. With 4 bases removed from V and 4 bases from J, the gap between germline ends came to 16 bases. The CDR3 length is 15 residues. In DNA, the CDR3 is TGTGCCAGCAGCTCACTAATACAGGGAAGCTATGGCTACACCTTC. Amino acid sequence: CASSSLIQGSYGYTF.

The chain links TRBV30 to TRBJ2-7; D unresolved. The germline CDR1 and CDR2 sequences are GTSNPN and SVGIG (reference sequence). The CDR3 is 13 residues long. V was trimmed by 3 bases and J by 4 bases, leaving 13 bases between them. The CDR3 coding sequence is TGTGCCTGGAGCCCGCAGGCTGGATACGAGCAGTACGTC. Encoded protein: CAWSPQAGYEQYV.

V and J are TRBV19 and TRBJ1-5; no clear D. V was shortened by 0 bases and J by 0 bases, with 6 bases between the two germline ends. Germline CDR1 LNHDA, CDR2 SQIVND (reference sequence). This CDR3 contains 15 residues. The CDR3 DNA sequence: TGTGCCAGTAGTATAGAAGGGTATAGCAATCAGCCCCAGCATTTT. It translates to CASSIEGYSNQPQHF. The entire variable domain, with the rest obtained from reference TRBV19 and TRBJ1-5, is as follows: DGGITQSPKYLFRKEGQNVTLSCEQNLNHDAMYWYRQDPGQGLRLIYYSQIVNDFQKGDIAEGYSVSREKKESFPLTVTSAQKNPTAFYLCASSIEGYSNQPQHFGDGTRLSIL.

The chain carries TRBV30 and TRBJ1-5; D is unclear. Germline CDR1 reads GTSNPN; CDR2 reads SVGIG (reference sequence). V lost 0 bases and J lost 3, with 6 bases in between. The CDR3 loop spans 13 amino acids. CDR3 protein: CAWSVTSNQPQHF. CDR3 sequence (DNA): TGTGCCTGGAGTGTAACCTCCAATCAGCCCCAGCATTTT.

The genes are TRBV7-2 and TRBJ2-5, with a possible D match to TRBD1 (6 bases). V was cut by 2 bases and J by 3 bases, with 10 bases left in between. Germline assignment: CDR1 SGHTA and CDR2 FQGNSA. The CDR3 consists of 14 residues. The CDR3 DNA follows: TGTGCCAGCAGCTTATCCACAGGGAAAGAGACCCAGTACTTC. Residues: CASSLSTGKETQYF.

J is TRBJ1-1 and V is TRBV19; D gene uncertain. The CDR3 has 14 amino acids. V was shortened by 3 bases and J by 1 base, with 9 bases between the two germline ends. Germline CDR1 LNHDA, CDR2 SQIVND (reference sequence). CDR3 protein: CASSIGRANTEAFF. In nucleotides, the CDR3 is TGTGCCAGTAGTATTGGTAGGGCGAACACTGAAGCTTTCTTT.

This clone turned up a few times. One junction end disagrees with the germline gene, perhaps due to a read error. The chain has TRBV7-3 and TRBJ1-5, with 8 bases identical to TRBD1. Germline V gene data show CDR1 as SGHTA and CDR2 as FQGTGA. The length of the CDR3 is 14 residues. DNA for the CDR3: TGTGCCAGCAGTTTAACAGGGGGGAATCAGCCCCAGCATTTT. Translating it yields CASSLTGGNQPQHF.